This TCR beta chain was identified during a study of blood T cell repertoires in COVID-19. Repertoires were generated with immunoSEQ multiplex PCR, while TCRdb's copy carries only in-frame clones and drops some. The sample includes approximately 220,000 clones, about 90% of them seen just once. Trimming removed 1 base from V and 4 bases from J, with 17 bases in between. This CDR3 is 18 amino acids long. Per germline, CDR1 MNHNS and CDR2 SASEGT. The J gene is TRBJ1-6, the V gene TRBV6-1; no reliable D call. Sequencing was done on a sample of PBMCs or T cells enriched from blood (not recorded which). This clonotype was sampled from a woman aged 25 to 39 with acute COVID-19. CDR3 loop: CASSEGPFGRVYNSPLHF. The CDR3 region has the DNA TGTGCCAGCAGTGAAGGTCCCTTTGGGCGGGTATATAATTCACCCCTCCACTTT.